The 26 T cell receptor beta chains below all came from one sample that was sequenced in a study of OX40 agonist ivuxolimab in advanced cancers. The library relied on the immunoSEQ multiplex PCR assay. The immuneACCESS repertoire file appears here via TCRdb, limited to in-frame rearrangements. These files lack a portion of the clones; in checked studies, under half of the deficit traces to unresolved V genes, and the cause of the others is not known. This sample gives fewer than 65,000 clones in total; roughly 84% of them show up just once. More than 25% of the sample lies in the top ten. The sequenced sample was CD4+ or CD8+ T cells sorted from blood, obtained in a trial of the OX40 agonist ivuxolimab. Receptor source: an adult with an advanced solid tumor such as melanoma, head and neck, liver or kidney cancer.

The chain is built from TRBV7-9 and TRBJ1-1; no reliable D call. The CDR3 loop spans 13 amino acids. V was clipped by 1 base and J by 1 base, with 4 bases between them. Germline V CDR1 and CDR2: SEHNR, FQNEAQ (reference sequence). CDR3 sequence: CASSLVQNTEAFF. DNA of the CDR3: TGTGCCAGCAGCTTAGTACAGAACACTGAAGCTTTCTTT.

This rearrangement joins TRBV5-1 to TRBJ2-1; possibly TRBD2 for D (6 bases). The CDR3 loop spans 15 amino acids. Germline CDR1 reads SGHRS; CDR2 reads YFSETQ. V gave up 0 bases and J gave up 4 bases, with 11 bases separating them. The CDR3 nucleotides read TGCGCCAGCAGCTTGGGGCTAGCGAATTACAATGAGCAGTTCTTC. Protein sequence: CASSLGLANYNEQFF.

V gene TRBV9 combines with J gene TRBJ1-1; 7 positions agree with TRBD1. CDR1 and CDR2 from the germline V gene are SGDLS and YYNGEE. Losses at the gene ends were 0 bases for V and 0 bases for J; bases not matched to a gene: 5. CDR3 length: 16 amino acids. CDR3 sequence (DNA): TGTGCCAGCAGCGTAGTGGGGACAGCCCTGAACACTGAAGCTTTCTTT. It yields the protein CASSVVGTALNTEAFF.

The gene calls are TRBV4-2 and TRBJ2-1, with 8 bases matching TRBD1. V trimming: 4 bases; J trimming: 12 bases; junction bases outside the gene matches: 5. This CDR3 has 12 residues. The germline gives CDR1 LGHNA, CDR2 YNFKEQ. The CDR3 region is CASSPGQGWQFF. DNA for the CDR3: TGTGCCAGCAGCCCCGGACAGGGCTGGCAGTTCTTC.

In this sample, this clone turned up once. Written as DNA, the CDR3 is TGTGCCAGCAGCTTTGCCGGGAGTCCCACAGATACGCAGTATTTT. Its translation is CASSFAGSPTDTQYF. This chain connects TRBV7-9 to TRBJ2-3, with D possibly matching TRBD2 (6 bases). The CDR3 runs to 15 residues. V gave up 3 bases and J gave up 2 bases, with 12 bases separating them. The germline gives CDR1 SEHNR, CDR2 FQNEAQ (reference sequence).

This clone was recorded a few times. The rearrangement links TRBV18 to TRBJ1-1; D gene uncertain. V lost 6 bases, J lost 3 bases, and 26 bases lay in between. Germline V gene sequence: CDR1 KGHSH, CDR2 LQKENI. The CDR3 extends over 18 amino acids. The CDR3 region is CASSPRTVDPQRHTEAFF. Written as DNA, the CDR3 is TGTGCCAGCTCCCCCCGTACAGTGGATCCACAAAGACACACTGAAGCTTTCTTT.

J is TRBJ2-1 and V is TRBV29-1; no firm D call. Deletions cut 1 base from V and 7 bases from J, with 8 bases between. The CDR3 runs to 12 residues. Germline CDR1 and CDR2: SQVTM and ANQGSEA. The CDR3 loop reads CSVEVGWNEQFF. The DNA for the CDR3 is TGCAGCGTTGAAGTGGGGTGGAATGAGCAGTTCTTC.

This chain connects TRBV18 to TRBJ1-2; 8 bases are shared with TRBD1. The length of the CDR3 is 14 residues. The V and J ends lost 4 bases and 5 bases, in that order; junction bases with no gene match: 6. Germline CDR1 and CDR2: KGHSH and LQKENI. The DNA of the CDR3 is TGTGCCAGCTCACAAGTGACAGGGGTTTATGGCTACACCTTC. Residues: CASSQVTGVYGYTF.

The rearrangement joins TRBV5-1 to TRBJ2-7, with D perhaps being TRBD1 or TRBD2 (5 bases each). The V and J ends lost 4 bases and 3 bases respectively, with 11 bases between them. Per germline, CDR1 SGHRS and CDR2 YFSETQ. The CDR3 length is 13 residues. CDR3 residues: CASSRDGFYEQYF. DNA of the CDR3: TGCGCCAGCAGCCGGGACGGCTTCTACGAGCAGTACTTC.

The V gene is TRBV7-2, the J gene TRBJ2-7, with D maybe TRBD1 (6 bases). V was trimmed by 0 bases and J by 6 bases, leaving 9 bases between them. The CDR3 has 13 residues. CDR1 and CDR2 (germline): SGHTA, FQGNSA. The CDR3 spells CASSLAGAVEQYF. CDR3 in DNA: TGTGCCAGCAGCTTAGCGGGGGCTGTCGAGCAGTACTTC.

This clone occurred once. This chain links TRBV2 with TRBJ2-5; possible D gene TRBD2, 6 bases. Germline CDR1 reads SNHLY; CDR2 reads FYNNEI. Trimming removed 4 bases from V and 5 bases from J, with 14 bases in between. CDR3 length equals 14 residues. CDR3 sequence reads: CASSVRRDGETQYF. The CDR3 DNA is TGTGCCAGCAGTGTGCGGAGGGACGGCGAGACCCAGTACTTC.

The chain uses TRBV29-1 and TRBJ2-1; 11 bases line up with TRBD2. V trimming: 3 bases; J trimming: 9 bases; junction bases outside the gene matches: 10. The CDR3 has 15 amino acids. CDR1 is SQVTM, CDR2 ANQGSEA, per germline. The CDR3 DNA sequence: TGCAGCGTTGATACTAGTAGCGGGAGGGCCTTTGAGCAGTTCTTC. This sequence encodes CSVDTSSGRAFEQFF.

V and J are TRBV5-4 and TRBJ1-2; TRBD1 is a possible D gene (5 bases). Germline V gene lookup returns CDR1 SGHNT and CDR2 YYREEE (reference sequence). V shed 0 bases and J shed 1 base, with 10 bases lying between them. The CDR3 has 15 amino acids. CDR3 in amino acids: CASSLETAYNYGYTF. The CDR3 DNA is TGTGCCAGCAGCTTGGAGACAGCGTATAACTATGGCTACACCTTC.

The chain uses TRBV4-2 and TRBJ2-7, with D tentatively TRBD1 or TRBD2 (5 bases each). V was trimmed by 0 bases and J by 5 bases, leaving 11 bases between them. This CDR3 is built from 14 residues. Germline lookup yields CDR1 LGHNA and CDR2 YNFKEQ. DNA of the CDR3: TGTGCCAGCAGCCAAGAACGCAGGGACGACGAGCAGTACTTC. As protein: CASSQERRDDEQYF.

The V and J genes are TRBV7-8 and TRBJ2-2; TRBD2 matches 7 bases. This CDR3 has 13 amino acids. The germline V gene has CDR1 SGHVS and CDR2 FQNEAQ. CDR3 nucleotide sequence: TGTGCTACGGGGAGGGAGAAAACCGGGGAGCTGTTTTTT. The encoded protein is CATGREKTGELFF.

The chain recombines TRBV6-1 with TRBJ2-7, with D possibly called TRBD1 or TRBD2 (5 bases each). The CDR3 spans 17 residues. Germline lookup yields CDR1 MNHNS and CDR2 SASEGT. V shed 0 bases and J shed 0 bases, with 15 bases lying between them. The DNA for the CDR3 is TGTGCCAGCAGTGAAGCGCTTCCGGGACCGAGCTCCTACGAGCAGTACTTC. Protein sequence: CASSEALPGPSSYEQYF.

V is TRBV6-5 and J is TRBJ2-3; tentative D call: TRBD2 (5 bases). V was pared by 4 bases and J by 3 bases, with 8 bases between. Germline-derived CDR1 and CDR2 are MNHEY and SVGAGI. This CDR3 region has 13 residues. DNA of the CDR3: TGTGCCAGCAGTTCCGGGGATACAGATACGCAGTATTTT. As protein: CASSSGDTDTQYF.

The count of this clone is one. V usage is TRBV5-1 and J usage is TRBJ1-2; 7 bases are a match to TRBD1. The CDR3 has 17 amino acids. Germline assignment: CDR1 SGHRS and CDR2 YFSETQ. V was pared by 1 base and J by 0 bases, with 9 bases of the junction left unmatched. CDR3 sequence reads: CASSLYPGQATNYGYTF. The CDR3 DNA follows: TGCGCCAGCAGCTTGTACCCCGGACAGGCTACTAACTATGGCTACACCTTC.

The rearrangement uses TRBV19 and TRBJ1-5; no clear D gene. The ends were cut back, 4 bases at V and 3 bases at J, with 7 bases in the middle. The CDR3 is 13 residues long. Germline loops: CDR1 LNHDA, CDR2 SQIVND (reference sequence). The CDR3 DNA follows: TGTGCCAGTAGTAAAGGGAACAATCAGCCCCAGCATTTT. Its protein is CASSKGNNQPQHF.

J is TRBJ2-7 and V is TRBV7-2; D is unclear. V was cut by 1 base and J by 0 bases, with 7 bases left in between. Germline CDR1 and CDR2: SGHTA and FQGNSA. The CDR3 is made up of 14 amino acids. Here the CDR3 reads CASSLDWASYEQYF. The CDR3 DNA sequence: TGTGCCAGCAGCTTAGACTGGGCCTCCTACGAGCAGTACTTC.

The chain combines TRBV5-6 with TRBJ2-3, with TRBD2 identical over 16 bases. The CDR3 sequence is 17 residues long. Per germline, CDR1 SGHDT and CDR2 YYEEEE. Trimming took 3 bases from V and 6 from J; bases not matched to a gene: 7. The CDR3: CASSSPGLAGGRDTQYF. For the CDR3, the DNA is TGTGCCAGCAGCTCTCCGGGACTAGCGGGAGGGCGGGATACGCAGTATTTT.

V is TRBV4-2 and J is TRBJ1-1; 7 bases align to TRBD1. The CDR3 totals 15 residues. Germline V gene sequence: CDR1 LGHNA, CDR2 YNFKEQ. The junction had 2 bases not matched to a gene; V was cut back by 1 base and J by 0 bases. CDR3 residues: CASSQGGTVNTEAFF. CDR3 nucleotide sequence: TGTGCCAGCAGCCAAGGTGGGACAGTGAACACTGAAGCTTTCTTT.

The chain uses TRBV10-1 and TRBJ2-3; TRBD1 agrees at 8 bases. CDR3 length: 14 residues. Germline V gives CDR1 WNHNN, CDR2 SYGVQD (reference sequence). The trim removed 5 bases at V and 2 bases at J, leaving 3 bases unmatched. Here the CDR3 DNA reads TGCGCCAGCAGTAGGGACAGGCCCACAGATACGCAGTATTTT. It yields the protein CASSRDRPTDTQYF.

This rearrangement joins TRBV4-1 to TRBJ1-4; TRBD1 matches at 8 bases. The CDR3 has 16 amino acids. CDR1 is MGHRA, CDR2 YSYEKL, per germline. J lost 3 bases, V lost 0 bases, and 3 bases had no gene match. As DNA, the CDR3 is TGCGCCAGCAGCCAAGATGGCAGGGGGCCTAATGAAAAACTGTTTTTT. Amino acid sequence: CASSQDGRGPNEKLFF.

CDR3: CASSLELSTREQYF. CDR3 sequence (DNA): TGTGCCAGCAGCTTAGAACTTTCTACTCGGGAGCAGTACTTC. The chain has TRBV5-4 and TRBJ2-7, with D unclear. With 2 bases removed from V and 7 bases from J, the gap between germline ends came to 16 bases. The CDR3 runs to 14 residues. The germline CDR1 and CDR2 sequences are SGHNT and YYREEE (reference sequence).

This clone turned up a few times. This sequence joins TRBV4-1 and TRBJ2-1, with 9 bases identical to TRBD2. Losses at the gene ends were 4 bases for V and 13 bases for J; bases not matched to a gene: 20. The CDR3 loop spans 17 amino acids. CDR1 and CDR2 from the germline V gene are MGHRA and YSYEKL. The CDR3 here is CASSPLWRGGSLRRQFF. CDR3 DNA: TGCGCCAGCAGCCCCCTATGGCGGGGGGGCAGCCTCCGACGACAGTTCTTC.